This TCR beta chain was retrieved from a study of T cells after yellow fever vaccination. The CDR3 consists of 17 residues. The germline V gene has CDR1 GTSNPN and CDR2 SVGIG (reference sequence). J was trimmed by 7 bases and V by 2 bases; bases with no gene match: 17. TCRdb passed the 5' RACE reads through MiXCR, listing each CDR3 protein once. Of fewer than 450,000 distinct CDR3 sequences listed, around a tenth are singletons. This clonotype came up a few times. V is TRBV30 and J is TRBJ1-2; 9 bases match TRBD1. This material consisted of PBMCs, taken on the day of the first yellow fever vaccination. The TCR comes from a man aged 18 to 30 who received the YFV17D yellow fever vaccine. CDR3 bases: TGTGCCTGGAGTTCAGCTTGGCCGGGACAGGGTTCTTCTGGCTACACCTTC. It codes for CAWSSAWPGQGSSGYTF.